Detailed here is one TCR beta chain. This record comes from a study of blood T cell repertoires in COVID-19. Clones were sequenced by immunoSEQ multiplex PCR, and TCRdb holds only the in-frame ones, with some missing. The table has 35,000 to 45,000 clones, 85% seen once. This CDR3 has 15 residues. Germline V gene sequence: CDR1 MNHEY, CDR2 SVGAGI. V dropped 2 bases and J dropped 3; count of bases not matched to a gene: 3. The chain carries TRBV6-5 and TRBJ1-4; 7 nucleotides agree with TRBD1. The sample taken for sequencing was peripheral blood. The receptor was derived from a human donor in a cohort sampled during active COVID-19. The CDR3 loop reads CASSYEGASNEKLFF. For the CDR3, the DNA is TGTGCCAGCAGTTACGAGGGGGCCTCTAATGAAAAACTGTTTTTT.